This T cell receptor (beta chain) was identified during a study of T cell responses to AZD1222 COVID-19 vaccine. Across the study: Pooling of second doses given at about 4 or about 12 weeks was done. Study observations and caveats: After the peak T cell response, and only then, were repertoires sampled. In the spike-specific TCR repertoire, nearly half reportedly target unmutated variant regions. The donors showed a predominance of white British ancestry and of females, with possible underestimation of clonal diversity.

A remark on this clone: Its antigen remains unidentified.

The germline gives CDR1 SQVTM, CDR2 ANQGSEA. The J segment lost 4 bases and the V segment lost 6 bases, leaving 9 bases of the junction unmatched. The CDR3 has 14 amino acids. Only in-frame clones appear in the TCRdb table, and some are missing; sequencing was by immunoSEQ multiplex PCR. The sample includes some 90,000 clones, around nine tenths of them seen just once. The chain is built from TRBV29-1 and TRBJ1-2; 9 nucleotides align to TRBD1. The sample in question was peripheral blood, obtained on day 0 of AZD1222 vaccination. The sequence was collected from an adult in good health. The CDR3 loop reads CSVFTGGVGYGYTF. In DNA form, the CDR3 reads TGCAGCGTGTTTACAGGGGGCGTAGGCTATGGCTACACCTTC.